A selection of T cell receptor beta chains follows, all from one sample in a study of molecular identifiers for immune sequencing clone quantification. TCRdb re-called the PCR reads through MiXCR, storing one row per CDR3 protein. The table lists about 640,000 distinct CDR3 sequences, just under 20% of them singletons. The sample consisted of naive CD8+ T cells from blood, with Jurkat cell RNA spiked in. The receptors originated from a human donor in good health. Some libraries in this study had Jurkat cell RNA spiked in. Both conserved end residues are part of each CDR3. D genes are given only for firm matches. The size field is filled for only some rows; it gives once, few, many or a size class.

v_gene,d_gene,abundance,j_gene,len,CDR3aa,CDR3nt
TRBV7-9,TRBD1,-,TRBJ2-3,15,CGSSLDNRGTDTQYF,TGTGGCAGCAGCTTAGATAACAGGGGGACAGATACGCAGTATTTT
TRBV11-3,-,-,TRBJ2-3,16,CASSKSETSSTDTQYF,TGTGCCAGCAGCAAGAGTGAAACCTCTAGCACAGATACGCAGTATTTT
TRBV11-2,-,few,TRBJ2-1,14,CASSFIGGANEQFF,TGTGCCAGCAGCTTCATTGGAGGGGCCAATGAGCAGTTCTTC
TRBV7-9,TRBD2,many,TRBJ2-1,20,CASSLGRLAGGLKSYNEQFF,TGTGCCAGCAGCTTAGGTCGACTAGCGGGAGGGCTTAAATCCTACAATGAGCAGTTCTTC
TRBV19,-,many,TRBJ1-3,15,CASRPASFSGNTIYF,TGTGCCAGTAGGCCCGCAAGCTTCTCTGGAAACACCATATATTTT
TRBV20-1,TRBD2,many,TRBJ2-1,17,CSAPGLAGVSSYNEQFF,TGCAGTGCTCCGGGACTAGCGGGAGTGAGCTCCTACAATGAGCAGTTCTTC
TRBV20-1,-,many,TRBJ1-1,14,CSARDPTTGIEAFF,TGCAGTGCTAGAGATCCGACGACAGGAATCGAAGCTTTCTTT
TRBV7-9,-,many,TRBJ1-1,12,CASSRMNTEAFF,TGTGCCAGCAGCCGAATGAACACTGAAGCTTTCTTT
TRBV6-1,-,many,TRBJ1-5,15,CASSVAPQGTKPQHF,TGTGCCAGCAGTGTGGCCCCTCAGGGTACGAAGCCCCAGCATTTT
TRBV25-1,TRBD1,many,TRBJ1-1,12,CASGTVTTEAFF,TGTGCCAGCGGGACAGTTACCACTGAAGCTTTCTTT
TRBV6-2/TRBV6-3,-,-,TRBJ2-1,15,CASGYYLSGYNEQFF,TGTGCCAGCGGTTACTATCTCTCCGGATACAATGAGCAGTTCTTC
TRBV19,-,few,TRBJ1-1,13,CASSVSLNTEAFF,TGTGCCAGTAGTGTCTCCTTGAACACTGAAGCTTTCTTT
TRBV27,TRBD1,few,TRBJ1-6,18,CASSFFTFGQGAPSPLHF,TGTGCCAGCAGTTTTTTTACCTTTGGACAGGGGGCTCCATCACCCCTCCACTTT
TRBV6-6,-,-,TRBJ2-1,13,CASSYGIADEQFF,TGTGCCAGCAGTTACGGCATAGCGGATGAGCAGTTCTTC
TRBV7-6,TRBD1,many,TRBJ2-7,15,CASSPTTGFAYEQYF,TGTGCCAGCAGCCCAACGACAGGGTTTGCCTACGAGCAGTACTTC
TRBV20-1,TRBD1,-,TRBJ2-5,16,CSARTGKVGYQETQYF,TGCAGTGCGAGGACAGGGAAAGTCGGGTACCAAGAGACCCAGTACTTC
TRBV9,-,-,TRBJ1-2,15,CASSRSGRINYGYTF,TGTGCCAGCAGCAGATCGGGACGGATAAACTATGGCTACACCTTC
TRBV11-2,-,-,TRBJ2-5,14,CASSPRGRGETQYF,TGTGCCAGCAGCCCAAGGGGCAGGGGAGAGACCCAGTACTTC
TRBV5-5,-,-,TRBJ2-1,12,CASRRQYNEQFF,TGTGCCAGCAGACGACAATACAATGAGCAGTTCTTC
TRBV7-3,-,many,TRBJ2-2,20,CASSFPGTRHADKNTGELFF,TGTGCCAGCAGCTTTCCAGGGACACGCCACGCAGACAAGAACACCGGGGAGCTGTTTTTT
TRBV6-1,-,few,TRBJ2-2,11,CASLGTGELFF,TGTGCCAGCCTAGGGACCGGGGAGCTGTTTTTT
TRBV7-9,-,few,TRBJ2-2,17,CASRNKPGTKATGELFF,TGTGCCAGCAGAAATAAGCCCGGTACGAAGGCAACCGGGGAGCTGTTTTTT
TRBV4-1,-,-,TRBJ2-7,15,CASSAQGTNPYEQYF,TGCGCCAGCAGCGCCCAGGGCACCAACCCCTACGAGCAGTACTTC
TRBV7-8,-,many,TRBJ1-6,17,CASSDIRAGSPNSPLHF,TGTGCCAGCAGTGACATTAGGGCCGGCAGCCCGAATTCACCCCTCCACTTT